This paragraph covers one T cell receptor beta chain sequence. As yet, its antigen is unknown. Sequencing relied on a cDNA template that was reverse transcribed from extracted RNA. The method was immunoSEQ multiplex PCR; TCRdb's version includes in-frame clones alone and lacks a portion of them. The table includes approximately 11,000 clones, around 62% detected once. V dropped 5 bases and J dropped 2; count of bases not matched to a gene: 8. Germline CDR1 MGHRA, CDR2 YSYEKL. The CDR3 length is 18 residues. Peripheral blood and lesional scalp punch biopsies came from alopecia areata patients. This entry comes from a study of CD8+ T cells in alopecia areata. Across the study: Tofacitinib lasted 6 to 18 months, then 6 months off drug.

Study-wide results and limits: Whereas mice showed it more clearly, TCR sharing across patients was murkier, possibly because of HLA. An increase in clonality over normal scalp was evident in lesional scalp, especially alopecia totalis/universalis.

Sequencing used skin. The chain uses TRBV4-1 and TRBJ2-1; 14 positions match TRBD2. The sequence derives from a human donor with alopecia areata. CDR3 bases: TGCGCCAGCAGCTGGGGACTAGCGGGAGTTAGGACCTACAATGAGCAGTTCTTC. Translating gives CASSWGLAGVRTYNEQFF.